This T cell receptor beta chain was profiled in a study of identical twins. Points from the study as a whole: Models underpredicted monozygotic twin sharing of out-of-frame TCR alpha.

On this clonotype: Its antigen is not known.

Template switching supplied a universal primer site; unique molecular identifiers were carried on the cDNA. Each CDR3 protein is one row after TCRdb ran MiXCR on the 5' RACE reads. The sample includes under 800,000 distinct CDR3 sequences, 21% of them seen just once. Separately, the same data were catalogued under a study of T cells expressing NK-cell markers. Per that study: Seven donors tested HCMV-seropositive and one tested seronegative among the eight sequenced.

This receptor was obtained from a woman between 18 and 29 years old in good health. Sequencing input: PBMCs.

The CDR3 nucleotides read TGCGCCAGCAGCTTCGCCCAGAGCACAGATACGCAGTATTTT. This sequence encodes CASSFAQSTDTQYF. J is TRBJ2-3 and V is TRBV5-1; D gene uncertain. The CDR3 extends over 14 amino acids. CDR1 is SGHRS, CDR2 YFSETQ, per germline. V was pared by 2 bases and J by 0 bases, with 7 bases between.